One and the same sample provided the 3 T cell receptor beta chains below, sequenced in a study of tissue T cells after allogeneic stem cell transplantation. The method was immunoSEQ multiplex PCR; TCRdb's version includes in-frame clones alone and lacks a portion of them. The sample shows 4,000 to 5,000 clones, over 30% of them seen only once. Regarding time point: mouse harvest day 14 after allogeneic transplant. Each mouse received 10^7 T-cell-depleted marrow cells plus 10^6 splenic CD5+ T cells by tail vein. Specimen: gut tissue. The receptor set was obtained from a female BALB/c mouse given C57BL/6 T cells with graft-versus-host disease after an allogeneic hematopoietic cell transplant.

By share, this clone ranks as medium-sized. Mouse gene names and germline throughout. The CDR3 end lies 1 residue beyond the end of the read and is filled in from the germline J gene. This sequence joins TRBV23 and TRBJ1-1; the listed D gene, TRBD1, was not tested against the DNA. The CDR3 has 14 amino acids. Germline CDR1 and CDR2: KGHTA and FQNQQP. The CDR3 region is CSSSSGTANTEVFF. The CDR3 DNA, read in part, is TGCTCCAGCAGTTCCGGGACAGCAAACACAGAAGTCTTC.

With respect to this clone: The gene names given are mouse names. The read is 1 residue too short to cover the CDR3 end, so that end is filled in from the germline J gene. The V gene is TRBV13-3, the J gene TRBJ2-7; possibly TRBD1 or TRBD2 for D (5 bases each). The CDR3 extends over 11 amino acids. CDR1 and CDR2 (germline): NNHDY, SYVADS. Trimming left V 5 bases short and J 6 bases short, with 9 bases between. This chain's CDR3 is CASRTGVEQYF. The DNA read from the CDR3 is TGTGCCAGCAGGACGGGGGTTGAACAGTAC.

Comment on this clone: The genes are named according to mouse. The read gets to within 1 residue of the CDR3 end, and the germline J gene fills in the rest. The chain has TRBV26 and TRBJ2-4; D not resolved. This CDR3 is built from 13 residues. V was trimmed by 2 bases and J by 2 bases, leaving 5 bases between them. CDR1 is KGHPV and CDR2 is FQNQEV in the germline V gene (reference sequence). CDR3 loop: CASSLTVQNTLYF. The CDR3 bases that were read are TGTGCCAGCAGTCTGACAGTTCAAAACACCTTGTAC.